This TCR beta chain appears in the sequencing data of a study of cytomegalovirus exposure and HLA in healthy donors. Broader study findings: Some highly shared sequence variants likely arose as a pipeline artifact. Cytomegalovirus association was assigned to more than 150 TCR beta chains.

The germline V gene encodes CDR1 SGHTA and CDR2 FQGTGA. The V gene end was trimmed by 5 bases and the J gene end by 4 bases; junction bases not matched to a gene: 8. The CDR3 runs to 16 residues. PCR involved 60 Vbeta and 13 Jbeta primers. The protocol was immunoSEQ multiplex PCR, while the TCRdb copy is restricted to in-frame clones and leaves out a portion. The sample consists of about 120,000 clones, 65% to 80% of them appearing once. Donors counted as nominally healthy when sampled, yet unrecorded immune exposures were likely. A remark on this clone: Its antigen is currently unknown.

The clonotype was recovered from a woman aged 40 to 50 in good health and CMV-seropositive. The sequenced material came from PBMCs. V and J are TRBV7-3 and TRBJ2-3; TRBD1 agrees at 11 bases. The CDR3 coding sequence is TGTGCCAGCAGCCCGCGGACAGGGGGCAGGGCAGATACGCAGTATTTT. Amino acids: CASSPRTGGRADTQYF.